The clone carrying this T cell receptor (beta chain) was counted many times. 13 Jbeta primers and 60 Vbeta primers were used for the PCR. The assay was immunoSEQ multiplex PCR, and TCRdb's table has in-frame clones only and misses some. The table shows about 150,000 clones, with 70% occurring only once. This record comes from a study of cytomegalovirus exposure and HLA in healthy donors. From germline, CDR1 is SGHRS and CDR2 YFSETQ. The CDR3 loop spans 16 amino acids. Trimming stripped 7 bases from V and 0 bases from J, with 14 bases between. What was sequenced was PBMCs. The TCR comes from a woman in her sixties in good health and CMV-seropositive. The V call is TRBV5-1, the J call TRBJ2-6, with D maybe TRBD1 (5 bases). The CDR3 is CASGLTAASGANVLTF. The DNA for the CDR3 is TGCGCCAGCGGCCTGACAGCAGCCTCTGGGGCCAACGTCCTGACTTTC.